This is a list of T cell receptor beta chains from one sample in a study of shared clonotypes between healthy human individuals. Using immunoSEQ multiplex PCR, the repertoire was profiled, and TCRdb retains in-frame clones only, with some absent. The sample holds approximately 250,000 clones, approximately 70% seen once. Input material: memory CD4+ T cells sorted from blood. The receptors were sampled from a man under 40 in good health. CDR3s include the opening cysteine and the closing phenylalanine or tryptophan. D genes are given only for firm matches. Clone size is not always given. Where it is, it says once, few, many or a class for expanded clones.

few	-	TRBJ2-2	14	TRBV10-1	CASSALHNTGELFF	TGCGCCAGCAGTGCGCTCCACAACACCGGGGAGCTGTTTTTT
-	-	TRBJ2-2	13	TRBV6-5	CASSYSISGELFF	TGTGCCAGCAGTTACTCGATATCCGGGGAGCTGTTTTTT
-	-	TRBJ2-5	15	TRBV2	CASRDTGTLRETQYF	TGTGCCAGCAGGGACACCGGGACCCTAAGAGAGACCCAGTACTTC
-	-	TRBJ2-5	15	TRBV27	CASSSVWEPQETQYF	TGTGCCAGCAGTTCAGTCTGGGAACCACAAGAGACCCAGTACTTC
-	TRBD2	TRBJ2-1	14	TRBV5-8	CASRKLRGANEQFF	TGTGCCAGCCGTAAACTGCGGGGGGCAAATGAGCAGTTCTTC
-	-	TRBJ2-3	13	TRBV27	CASGPLGTDTQYF	TGTGCCAGCGGTCCCCTCGGGACAGATACGCAGTATTTT
once	-	TRBJ2-3	15	TRBV21-1	CASSKVGDTRDTQYF	TGTGCCAGCAGCAAAGTCGGGGACACACGAGATACGCAGTATTTT
-	-	TRBJ1-1	12	TRBV28	CASSFVGRQAFF	TGTGCCAGCAGTTTTGTCGGGAGACAAGCTTTCTTT
once	TRBD2	TRBJ2-5	15	TRBV5-5	CASSPRGGLQETQYF	TGTGCCAGCAGCCCCCGGGGGGGGCTCCAAGAGACCCAGTACTTC
few	-	TRBJ2-3	14	TRBV28	CASSLRRSTDTQYF	TGTGCCAGCAGTTTAAGGAGAAGCACAGATACGCAGTATTTT
-	TRBD1	TRBJ1-5	14	TRBV28	CASSSGTGGQPQHF	TGTGCCAGCAGTTCCGGGACAGGGGGTCAGCCCCAGCATTTT
-	-	TRBJ2-5	12	TRBV12-5	CASAGVQETQYF	TGTGCTAGTGCAGGGGTGCAAGAGACCCAGTACTTC
-	TRBD1	TRBJ2-1	16	TRBV10-3	CAIRAHRGRGDNEQFF	TGTGCCATCAGAGCCCACAGGGGGCGCGGGGACAATGAGCAGTTCTTC
-	-	TRBJ2-1	18	TRBV9	CASSLGVGTGILTNEQFF	TGTGCCAGCAGCCTGGGGGTTGGAACAGGGATCTTAACAAATGAGCAGTTCTTC
-	TRBD1	TRBJ1-1	11	TRBV20-1	CSAYRGTEAFF	TGCAGTGCCTACAGGGGCACTGAAGCTTTCTTT
-	TRBD2	TRBJ2-3	17	TRBV5-1	CASSLARLAGRTDTQYF	TGCGCCAGCAGCTTGGCCCGACTAGCGGGACGCACAGATACGCAGTATTTT